This T cell receptor beta chain was sequenced during a study of blood T cell repertoires in COVID-19 (dated by TCRdb to between 2020 and 2021). Regarding the research as a whole: Collaborator samples came from the United States, Italy and Spain and covered acute and convalescent phases of COVID-19. The samples were drawn from the first 160 participants of the ongoing ImmuneRACE study and from roughly 1,300 subjects provided by 6 global collaborators. Subjects who had been exposed to COVID-19, were actively infected with it, or had recovered from it provided the deeply sampled blood TCRbeta repertoires that made up the dataset. Where available, HLA class I and class II types were obtained from metadata supplied by the sample provider rather than from assay-based typing. A freely available public database, intended as a resource for researchers studying the immune response to SARS-CoV-2, is where the repertoires were released. Sample metadata almost always included a de-identified subject ID, COVID-19 status, age in years and sex. The prospective study material was composed of cDNA or gDNA derived from T cells, B-cell-depleted T cells, or PBMCs.

CDR1 and CDR2, per the germline V gene, are SNHLY and FYNNEI. From cysteine to phenylalanine, the CDR3 is 16 amino acids long. Kept here is only the CDR3 DNA, which spans 48 bases and is read in frame from base 1. Trimmed from V: 5 bases; trimmed from J: 0 bases; junction bases lacking a gene match: 2. As to this clone: Its specific antigen is unknown. Base qualities are missing; no much larger clone stands one base away.

The paper's findings and limits, for the study overall: The amount of clinical and demographic metadata varied by source and participant and was provided uncurated.

Collaborating institutions collected whole blood in K2EDTA tubes following their own protocols. For TCRbeta analysis, collaborators shipped samples in one of three forms: frozen whole blood, isolated PBMCs, or DNA extracted from either of those sample types. TCRbeta CDR3 regions were amplified from genomic DNA using the immunoSEQ Assay, a bias-controlled multiplex PCR. For the original study's pipeline: The number of nucleated cells in each sample was estimated from the amplification of reference gene primers within the assay. To quantify the absolute abundance of each unique TCRbeta CDR3 rearrangement, sequence reads were collapsed and filtered. For each sample, productive Simpson clonality was calculated as the square root of Simpson's diversity index over productive rearrangements. Entries here come from immuneACCESS through TCRdb and include only in-frame sequences with V and J called. Some clones fail to appear in such tables; in the studies checked, an unresolved V gene covers under half of the shortfall, and the cause of the remainder is unknown. V and J calls and clone size follow that table, whereas D and trimming were derived from the DNA. The sample contains around 240,000 clones, approximately 80% of them found a single time. The ten largest clonotypes hold 6% to 9.5% of the sample.

The source of this sequence is a woman aged 45-59 years with acute or convalescent COVID-19. Sequencing used peripheral blood. The sequence links TRBV2 to TRBJ2-1; the central 12 bases match TRBD2. CDR3 loop: CASSLAGGSSYNEQFF. In nucleotide form, the sequence is TGTGCCAGCAGTCTAGCGGGGGGGAGCTCCTACAATGAGCAGTTCTTC.